Listed here is a single T cell receptor beta chain. Its antigen remains undetermined. Per-base quality was not reported, and no clone a single base away is much larger than it. The CDR3 regions of human TCRbeta chains were analyzed by immunosequencing. In the authors' own workflow: TCRs in the repertoires were compared against a reference library of SARS-CoV-2-specific TCRs that had been generated with the MIRA antigen-specificity platform. Breadth was defined as the fraction of unique TCRs that were SARS-CoV-2-associated, and depth was defined as the fraction of total T cells that were SARS-CoV-2-associated. Each spike-specific TCR was assigned to its reactive spike region and to a CD4 or CD8 class using the MIRA data. Log10-transformed breadth and depth values were compared by one-way ANOVA with Sidak's multiple comparisons tests. TCRdb provides this immuneACCESS table in a form limited to in-frame rearrangements. Some clones are lacking; in checked studies, under half of them reflect an unresolved V gene, and why the rest are absent is not known. That table furnishes V, J and clone size, whereas the DNA furnished D and trimming. The sample data list around 140,000 clones, and roughly 90% of these were observed just once. 1.5% to 2% of the sample rests with the top ten.

Cut back by 0 bases and 8 bases, the V and J ends lie 10 bases apart. The CDR3, from cysteine to phenylalanine, totals 13 residues. Left in the record is the CDR3 DNA by itself, 39 bases read in frame from the first base. From a lookup of the germline V gene, CDR1 and CDR2 are LGHNA and YSLEER. The time point tag for this specimen amounts to: baseline before first vaccination. Vaccinee samples were obtained from the UK trials COV001 and COV002, which included a single-blind randomized controlled phase 2/3 trial of AZD1222 (ChAdOx1 nCoV-19) in healthy adults. For TCRbeta chain sequencing, PBMC samples were collected from trial participants at day 0 and at day 28 after the second dose. This specimen belongs to a study of T cell responses to AZD1222 COVID-19 vaccine (dated by TCRdb to the early 2020s). In the study overall: AZD1222 recipients given second doses at about 4 weeks or at about 12 weeks were pooled, since spike-specific TCR depth and breadth were not found to differ between the two schedules. Trial participants were enrolled into age subgroups of 18-55, 56-69 and 70-plus years, which contained 148, 28 and 57 TCR-sequenced participants, respectively. TCR sequencing covered fewer than 250 trial participants: approximately 200 given two doses of AZD1222 and around 25 given two doses of MenACWY control vaccine.

The investigation overall reported the following: Participants were mostly white British and included more females than males, and it was suggested by the authors that clonal diversity may have been underestimated. Conclusions about previously exposed vaccinees are limited, since just six AZD1222 recipients were seropositive for SARS-CoV-2 at baseline. In the small 56-69-year group, the increase in depth fell short of significance, most likely because of low power. Because no day 14 peak-response samples were available, the repertoires could be characterized only after the peak T cell response. Reportedly, almost half of the unique spike-specific TCRs recognized epitopes lying outside the regions that are mutated in the B.1.351 and B.1.1.7 variants. Vaccine-associated CD4 TCRs spanned the whole spike protein, with dominant responses in regions 160-218 and 743-854. After two AZD1222 doses, both the breadth and the depth of spike-specific TCRs were significantly higher than at day 0 and than in MenACWY recipients.

Source: peripheral blood, taken on day 0 of AZD1222 vaccination. The V gene is TRBV4-3 and the J gene is TRBJ1-1; the D segment cannot be called with confidence. This sequence originates from an adult in good health. The CDR3 protein sequence reads: CASSQDSGPEAFF. The nucleotides read TGCGCCAGCAGCCAAGATAGCGGGCCCGAAGCTTTCTTT.